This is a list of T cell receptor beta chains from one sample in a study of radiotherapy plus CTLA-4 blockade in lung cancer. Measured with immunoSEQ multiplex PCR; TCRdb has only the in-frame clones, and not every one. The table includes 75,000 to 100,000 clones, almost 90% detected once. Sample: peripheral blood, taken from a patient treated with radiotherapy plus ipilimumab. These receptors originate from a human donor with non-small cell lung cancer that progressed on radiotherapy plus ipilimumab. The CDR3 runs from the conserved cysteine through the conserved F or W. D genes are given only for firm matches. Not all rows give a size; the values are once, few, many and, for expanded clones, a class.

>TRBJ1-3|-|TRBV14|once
CASSISSGNTIYF
TGTGCCAGCAGCATAAGTTCTGGAAACACCATATATTTT
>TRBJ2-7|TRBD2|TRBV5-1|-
CASNQAGAVGEQYF
TGCGCCAGTAACCAAGCGGGAGCGGTGGGTGAGCAGTACTTC
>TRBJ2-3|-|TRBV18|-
CASSPLPAIADTQYF
TGTGCCAGCTCACCACTTCCCGCCATCGCAGATACGCAGTATTTT
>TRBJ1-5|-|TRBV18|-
CASSPMQGNQPQHF
TGTGCCAGCTCACCAATGCAGGGCAATCAGCCCCAGCATTTT
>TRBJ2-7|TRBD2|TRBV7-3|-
CASSLGPITSGYEQYF
TGTGCCAGCAGCCTAGGGCCTATCACTAGCGGGTACGAGCAGTACTTC
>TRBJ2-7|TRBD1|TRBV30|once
CAWSKTRQGFSYEQYF
TGTGCCTGGAGCAAAACGAGACAGGGGTTCTCCTACGAGCAGTACTTC
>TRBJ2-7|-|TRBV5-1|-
CASSLVGGSSYEQYF
TGCGCCAGCAGCTTGGTAGGAGGGAGCTCCTACGAGCAGTACTTC
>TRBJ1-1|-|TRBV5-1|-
CASSLAPNTEAFF
TGCGCCAGCAGCTTGGCGCCGAACACTGAAGCTTTCTTT
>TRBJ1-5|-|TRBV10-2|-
CASSDLGNQPQHF
TGCGCCAGCAGTGATCTCGGCAATCAGCCCCAGCATTTT
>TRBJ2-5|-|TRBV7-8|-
CASSLVPGQSITQYF
TGTGCCAGCAGCTTAGTACCCGGGCAGAGTATCACCCAGTACTTC
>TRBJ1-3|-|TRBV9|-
CASSVHGGAGILNTIYF
TGTGCCAGCAGCGTACATGGGGGGGCAGGGATTCTGAACACCATATATTTT
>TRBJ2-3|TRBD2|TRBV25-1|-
CASSEGTSGSTDTQYF
TGTGCCAGCAGTGAGGGGACTAGCGGTAGCACAGATACGCAGTATTTT
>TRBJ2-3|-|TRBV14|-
CASSRGLTDTQYF
TGTGCCAGCAGTCGCGGGCTCACAGATACGCAGTATTTT
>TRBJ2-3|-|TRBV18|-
CASSPSTDTQYF
TGTGCCAGCTCACCCAGCACAGATACGCAGTATTTT
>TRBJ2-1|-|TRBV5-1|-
CASSSVGGPDNEQFF
TGCGCCAGCAGCTCGGTAGGGGGGCCCGACAATGAGCAGTTCTTC
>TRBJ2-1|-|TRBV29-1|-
CSVGLGLTYEQFF
TGCAGCGTTGGTCTAGGCTTGACATATGAGCAGTTCTTC
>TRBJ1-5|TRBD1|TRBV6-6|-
CASSPDRGQPQHF
TGTGCCAGCAGCCCGGACAGGGGTCAGCCCCAGCATTTT
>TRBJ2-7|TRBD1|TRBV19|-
CASSIEGQGSSEQYF
TGTGCCAGTAGTATAGAGGGACAGGGTTCCTCCGAGCAGTACTTC
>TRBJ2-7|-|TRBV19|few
CATRKGGSYEQYF
TGTGCCACCCGGAAGGGGGGATCCTACGAGCAGTACTTC
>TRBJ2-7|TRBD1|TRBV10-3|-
CAISKQGTYEQYF
TGTGCCATCAGTAAACAGGGGACCTACGAGCAGTACTTC
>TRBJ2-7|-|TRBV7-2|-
CASSLGGSLSYEQYF
TGTGCCAGCAGCTTAGGAGGGAGTCTATCCTACGAGCAGTACTTC
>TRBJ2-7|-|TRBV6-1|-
CASSEGWEQYF
TGTGCCAGCAGTGAAGGGTGGGAGCAGTACTTC
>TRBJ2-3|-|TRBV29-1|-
CSVSKADTQYF
TGCAGCGTTTCAAAGGCAGATACGCAGTATTTT
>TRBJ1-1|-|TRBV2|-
CASSLLGGNTEAFF
TGTGCCAGCAGCCTGCTAGGAGGGAACACTGAAGCTTTCTTT
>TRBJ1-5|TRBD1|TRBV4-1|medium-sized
CASSQGLGQGAVYQPQHF
TGCGCCAGCAGCCAAGGGTTGGGACAGGGGGCTGTCTATCAGCCCCAGCATTTT
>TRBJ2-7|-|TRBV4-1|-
CASSHLTGPYEQYF
TGCGCCAGCAGCCACCTAACAGGGCCCTACGAGCAGTACTTC
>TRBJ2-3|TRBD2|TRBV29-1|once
CSVVSGTSGTTDTQYF
TGCAGCGTTGTTTCGGGGACTAGCGGCACCACAGATACGCAGTATTTT